This T cell receptor beta chain comes out of a study of blood T cell repertoires in COVID-19. About the study: Researchers got acute and convalescent COVID-19 samples from the United States, Italy and Spain. Sources were T cells, B-cell-depleted T cells, or PBMCs; the material itself was cDNA or gDNA.

This clone was observed once. V gave up 3 bases and J gave up 5 bases, with 19 bases separating them. Germline CDR1 reads MDHEN; CDR2 reads SYDVKM. The CDR3 consists of 16 residues. Source study methods: Estimation of nucleated cell counts was performed using reference gene primer amplification. Clones were sequenced by immunoSEQ multiplex PCR, and TCRdb holds only the in-frame ones, with some missing. The DNA gave D and trimming, while V, J and clone size come from that table. The table records around 8,300 clones, 70% to 90% of them present only once. The V and J genes are TRBV28 and TRBJ2-5; no reliable D call. This sequence originates from a human donor in a cohort sampled during active COVID-19. The specimen was peripheral blood. CDR3 region: CASSFELAAEAETQYF. The CDR3 region has the DNA TGTGCCAGCAGTTTCGAGTTGGCGGCAGAGGCGGAGACCCAGTACTTC.